This section outlines one TCR beta chain sequence together with its context. The table lists this clonotype with many counts. Its antigen has not been determined. Base qualities are missing; no much larger clone stands one base away. The sample is drawn from a study of T cells after yellow fever vaccination (dated by TCRdb to the late 2010s). Study-wide context: The SMART-Seq v4 Ultra Low Input RNA kit was used to prepare libraries from fractions with low cell numbers. To track T-cell clones before and after primary and booster YFV17D yellow fever vaccination, bulk TCR alpha and beta repertoires were sequenced longitudinally. The cohort comprised two healthy male donors, one aged 18 to 30 and one aged 30 to 39 years. Blood samples were taken at several timepoints before and after primary and secondary immunization, and bulk PBMC replicates and cell subsets were isolated. General study outcomes and caveats: After the booster, most clones that had expanded after primary vaccination were detected again (nearly 98% of CD4 and more than 80% of CD8), suggesting broad maintenance of memory. A small share of clonotypes was detected in both CD4 and CD8 compartments, with the overlap likely arising from convergent recombination. Computational filtering was needed because FACS-sorted repertoires could contain abundant contaminating clonotypes from the bulk population. Because the study included only a couple of donors, the extent to which the findings can be generalized is limited. Compared with the primary T-cell response, the secondary T-cell response was weaker but faster, peaking on day 5 rather than day 15.

TCR cDNA was made using 5'RACE template switching, a step that added a universal primer site and unique molecular identifiers. Priming for cDNA synthesis came from both the TCR alpha and TCR beta constant segments. Library amplification involved two PCR steps, and the second step added sample barcodes and sequencing adapters. Sequencing of libraries was performed on Illumina HiSeq 2500 (2x100 bp) or NovaSeq (2x150 bp). In the paper's pipeline: MIGEC was used to demultiplex reads and collapse the reads into UMI consensus sequences, and MiXCR was used for V(D)J alignment. Vaccine-responding clonotypes were defined with edgeR using replicate PBMC samples, requiring FDR below 0.01 and a log2 fold change above 5 up to day 15. CD4 or CD8 identity was assigned to each bulk clonotype according to whether the clonotype was present at higher abundance in the sequenced CD4 repertoire or the sequenced CD8 repertoire. Starting from the raw public reads, TCRdb applied fastp trimming at Q25, assembled clones with MiXCR and retained in-frame beta chains. When rows share a CDR3 protein, they turn into one entry using the most common DNA and genes. The V and J calls, along with clone size, are taken from TCRdb and not from the paper's own processing. The sample data list approximately 180,000 distinct CDR3 sequences, and approximately 6.2% of these were observed just once. Clones ranked in the top ten supply 2.9% of the sample.

The V end loses 5 bases and the J end loses 2 bases, and a stretch of 7 bases separates them. As encoded in the germline V gene (reference sequence), CDR1 is SEHNR while CDR2 is FQNEAQ. The CDR3 contains 12 residues, cysteine and phenylalanine counted. Of the read, only the CDR3 DNA is kept; its 36 bases are in frame from base 1. The intended sense of this specimen's treatment or condition label: live attenuated yellow fever vaccine strain. PBMCs were isolated from peripheral blood using a standard Ficoll-Paque protocol. Dynabeads CD4 and CD8 positive selection kits were used to isolate CD4 and CD8 T-cell fractions. TriZol was used to extract RNA from bulk PBMCs, from CD4 and CD8 fractions, and from dextramer-positive and dextramer-negative fractions.

The rearranged segments are TRBV7-9 and TRBJ2-7, with the D gene uncertain. This sequence originates from a man aged 18 to 30 who received the YFV17D yellow fever vaccine. The sequences come from CD4+ T cells sorted from PBMCs, collected on the day of the first yellow fever vaccination. The CDR3 corresponds to CASSLVPYEQYF. The nucleotide sequence is given as TGTGCCAGCAGCCTGGTACCCTACGAGCAGTACTTC.